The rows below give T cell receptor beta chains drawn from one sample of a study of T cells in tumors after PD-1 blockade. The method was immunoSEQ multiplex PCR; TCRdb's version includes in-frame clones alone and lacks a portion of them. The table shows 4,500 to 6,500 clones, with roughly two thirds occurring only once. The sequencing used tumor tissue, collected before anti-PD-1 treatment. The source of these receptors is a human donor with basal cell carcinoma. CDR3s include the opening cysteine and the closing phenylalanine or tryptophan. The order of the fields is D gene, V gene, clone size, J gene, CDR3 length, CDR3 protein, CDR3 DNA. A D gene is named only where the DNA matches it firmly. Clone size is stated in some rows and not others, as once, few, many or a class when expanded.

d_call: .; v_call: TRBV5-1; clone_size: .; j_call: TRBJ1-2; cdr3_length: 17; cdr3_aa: CASSFRTGGSTDYGYTF; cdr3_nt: TGCGCCAGCAGCTTCAGAACAGGCGGGTCCACTGACTATGGCTACACCTTC
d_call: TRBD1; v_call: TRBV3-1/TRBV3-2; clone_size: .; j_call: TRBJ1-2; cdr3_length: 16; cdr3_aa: CASSQGTGAPDYGYTF; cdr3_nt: TGTGCCAGCAGCCAGGGGACAGGGGCGCCGGACTATGGCTACACCTTC
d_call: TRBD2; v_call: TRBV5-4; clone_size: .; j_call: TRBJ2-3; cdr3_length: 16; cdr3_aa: CASSPGLAGAGDTQYF; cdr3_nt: TGTGCCAGCAGCCCGGGACTAGCGGGGGCCGGGGATACGCAGTATTTT
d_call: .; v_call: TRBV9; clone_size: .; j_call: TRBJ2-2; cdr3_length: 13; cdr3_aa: CASSGTVGGELFF; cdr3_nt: TGTGCCAGCAGCGGAACTGTGGGCGGGGAGCTGTTTTTT
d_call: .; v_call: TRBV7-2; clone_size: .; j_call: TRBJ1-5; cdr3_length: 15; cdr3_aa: CASSSEGGGGEPQHF; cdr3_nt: TGTGCCAGCAGCTCGGAGGGTGGGGGCGGGGAGCCCCAGCATTTT
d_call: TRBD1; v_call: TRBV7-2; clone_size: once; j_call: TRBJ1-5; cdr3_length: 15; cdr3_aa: CASSGGQGLNQPQHF; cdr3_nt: TGTGCCAGCAGCGGGGGACAGGGGCTCAATCAGCCCCAGCATTTT
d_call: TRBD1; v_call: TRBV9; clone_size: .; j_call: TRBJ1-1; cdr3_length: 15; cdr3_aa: CANSVAGQGVTEAFF; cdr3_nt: TGTGCCAACAGCGTAGCTGGACAGGGTGTCACTGAAGCTTTCTTT
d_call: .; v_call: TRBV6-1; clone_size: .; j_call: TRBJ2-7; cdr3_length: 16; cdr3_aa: CASSEFWAGTTYEQYF; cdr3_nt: TGTGCCAGCAGTGAATTTTGGGCAGGGACGACCTACGAGCAGTACTTC
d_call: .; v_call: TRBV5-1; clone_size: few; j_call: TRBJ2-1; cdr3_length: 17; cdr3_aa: CASSPEGVVYTYNEQFF; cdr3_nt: TGCGCCAGCAGCCCCGAGGGGGTTGTCTACACCTACAATGAGCAGTTCTTC
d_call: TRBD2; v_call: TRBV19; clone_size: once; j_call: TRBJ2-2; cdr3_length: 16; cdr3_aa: CASRALSGGTTGELFF; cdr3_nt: TGTGCCAGTAGAGCCCTTAGCGGGGGGACCACCGGGGAGCTGTTTTTT
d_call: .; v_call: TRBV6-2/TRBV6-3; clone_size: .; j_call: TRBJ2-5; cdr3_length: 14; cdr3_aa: CASSPNFSSETQYF; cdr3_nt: TGTGCCAGCAGCCCCAATTTTAGCTCAGAGACCCAGTACTTC
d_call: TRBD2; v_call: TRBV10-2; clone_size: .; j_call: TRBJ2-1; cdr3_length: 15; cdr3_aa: CASRIGTSGYNEQFF; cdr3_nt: TGCGCCAGCAGGATAGGGACTAGCGGCTACAATGAGCAGTTCTTC
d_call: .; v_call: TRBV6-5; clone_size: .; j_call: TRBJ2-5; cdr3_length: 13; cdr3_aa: CASSYGGWETQYF; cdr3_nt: TGTGCCAGCAGTTACGGGGGCTGGGAGACCCAGTACTTC